This TCR beta chain came from a study of shared clonotypes between healthy human individuals. The overall study: There were three CD4 naive, three CD4 memory, two CD8 naive and one CD8 memory plates per donor. Study-wide results and caveats: Sorted-subset sequencing was shown by rarefaction to be incomplete despite large depth. Generation probabilities of non-shared clonotypes were lower (relative to those shared by all four donors).

CD8 cells classed as naive were CD45RO-negative and positively selected for CCR7, excluding terminally differentiated effector memory CD45RA+ cells. The CDR3 totals 15 residues. The V gene's germline CDR1 is MNHEY and CDR2 SMNVEV (reference sequence). With 3 bases clipped from V and 2 bases from J, the junction kept 0 bases outside the gene matches. As for this clone: Its specificity is not known. The sample contains more than one DNA sequence encoding this CDR3.

Sequenced by immunoSEQ multiplex PCR; TCRdb stores in-frame clones only, minus some. The table shows about 2.1 million clones, with about 93% occurring only once. This chain links TRBV27 with TRBJ2-1, with TRBD2 matching over 11 bases. The sequence derives from a man younger than 35 in good health. Some clones in this sample may be carry-over from other donors' samples. The sample consisted of naive CD8+ T cells from PBMCs. CDR3 residues: CASSLTSGTYNEQFF. The CDR3 bases are TGTGCCAGCAGTTTGACTAGCGGGACCTACAATGAGCAGTTCTTC.